This T cell receptor (beta chain) originates from a study of shared clonotypes between healthy human individuals. Study-level points and caveats: Roughly 5% of naive CD4 clonotypes were shared across a few donors.

Of note for this clone: Its antigen is unidentified.

The test was conducted at deep level. The assay was immunoSEQ multiplex PCR, and TCRdb's table has in-frame clones only and misses some. The table has about 1.1 million clones, 78% seen once. The CDR3 is 18 residues long. J gave up 0 bases and V 0 bases, and 9 bases lay outside the gene matches. The germline CDR1 and CDR2 sequences are SGDLS and YYNGEE. The chain combines TRBV9 with TRBJ2-7, with 10 bases lining up with TRBD2. The origin of this receptor is a man between 18 and 29 years old in good health. Some clones in this sample may be carry-over from other donors' samples. The sequenced sample consisted of memory CD4+ T cells from PBMCs. As for subset: CD45RA-negative fraction. The CDR3 DNA follows: TGTGCCAGCAGCGTAGCAGCGGGAGGGTCTGGGGTCTCCTACGAGCAGTACTTC. Its translation: CASSVAAGGSGVSYEQYF.